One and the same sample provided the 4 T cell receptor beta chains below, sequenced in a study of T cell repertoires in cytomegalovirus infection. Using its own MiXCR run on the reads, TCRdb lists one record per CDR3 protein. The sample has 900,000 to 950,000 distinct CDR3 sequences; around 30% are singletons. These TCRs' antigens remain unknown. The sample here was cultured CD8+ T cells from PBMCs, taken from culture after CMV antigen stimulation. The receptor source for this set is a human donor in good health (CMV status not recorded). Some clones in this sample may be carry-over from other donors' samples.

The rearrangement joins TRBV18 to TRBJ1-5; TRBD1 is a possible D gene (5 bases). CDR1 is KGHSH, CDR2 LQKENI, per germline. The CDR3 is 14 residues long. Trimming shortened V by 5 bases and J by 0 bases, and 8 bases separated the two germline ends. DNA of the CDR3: TGTGCCAGCTCAACAGGTTATAGCAATCAGCCCCAGCATTTT. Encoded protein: CASSTGYSNQPQHF.

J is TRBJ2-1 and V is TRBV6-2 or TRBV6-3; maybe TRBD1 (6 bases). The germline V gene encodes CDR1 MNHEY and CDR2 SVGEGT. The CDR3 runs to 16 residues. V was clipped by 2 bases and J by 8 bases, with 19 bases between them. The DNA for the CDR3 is TGTGCCAGCAGTTACCTTACAGGGTCATTATATGATGAGCAGTTCTTC. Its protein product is CASSYLTGSLYDEQFF.

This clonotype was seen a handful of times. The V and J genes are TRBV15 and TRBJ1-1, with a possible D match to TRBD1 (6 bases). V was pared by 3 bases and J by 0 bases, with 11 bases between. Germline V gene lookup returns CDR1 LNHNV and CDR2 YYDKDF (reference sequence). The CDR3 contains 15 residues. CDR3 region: CATSREGQLNTEAFF. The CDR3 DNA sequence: TGTGCCACCAGCAGGGAAGGACAGTTGAACACTGAAGCTTTCTTT.

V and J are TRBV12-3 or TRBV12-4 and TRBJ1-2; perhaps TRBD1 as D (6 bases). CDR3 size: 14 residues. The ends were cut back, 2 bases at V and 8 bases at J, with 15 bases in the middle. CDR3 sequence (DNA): TGTGCCAGCAGTTTAACCCCAACAGGGAACGGCTACACCTTC. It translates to CASSLTPTGNGYTF.